This T cell receptor beta chain came from a study of siplizumab effects on memory and regulatory T cells. Study-level points and caveats: Whether the proliferating Tregs (from siplizumab cultures) were suppressive was not confirmed. In unstimulated cells, naive T cells appeared more diverse than memory T cells and seemed major alloresponse contributors. Alloreactive sequences from unstimulated CD4+ memory cells fell significantly with siplizumab.

As for this clone: The antigen remains undetermined.

Trimming removed 0 bases at V and 3 bases at J, with 12 bases between. Germline CDR1 and CDR2: LNHDA and SQIVND (reference sequence). The CDR3 is made up of 15 amino acids. Approximately 100,000 TCR templates were assayed per sample. Some clones are missing from TCRdb's copy, which holds only in-frame ones; the method was immunoSEQ multiplex PCR. The data hold 95,000 to 100,000 clones, with around 90% observed a single time. This clonotype was obtained from a human donor in good health. Material for sequencing was non-Treg CD4+ T cells sorted from blood. This chain links TRBV19 with TRBJ2-7, with D tentatively TRBD1 (5 bases). CDR3 DNA: TGTGCCAGTAGTATAGATCTTCAGGGCTACTACGAGCAGTACTTC. Translating it yields CASSIDLQGYYEQYF.